These 22 T cell receptor beta chains were sequenced from one sample in a study of T cells in Graves' hyperthyroidism and ophthalmopathy. Amplified TCR beta CDR3 regions came from RNA transcripts. When the TCR CDR3 underwent first-round RT-PCR, the HTBI primer set was used. TCRdb fed the multiplex PCR reads into MiXCR, producing one record per CDR3 protein. The sample holds 550,000 to 700,000 distinct CDR3 sequences, around 42% seen once. Source material: peripheral blood or thyroid tissue (not recorded which). The receptors were gathered from an adult woman with Graves' disease, either hyperthyroidism or ophthalmopathy (not recorded which).

The chain links TRBV2 to TRBJ1-2; perhaps TRBD1 as D (6 bases). The CDR3 is 13 residues long. CDR1 and CDR2 (germline): SNHLY, FYNNEI. Trimming shortened V by 2 bases and J by 8 bases, and 12 bases separated the two germline ends. CDR3 amino acids: CASSETGLRGYTF. DNA for the CDR3: TGTGCCAGCAGTGAAACAGGGCTGAGGGGCTACACCTTC.

This rearrangement joins TRBV20-1 to TRBJ2-7; 13 bases fit TRBD2. Per the germline V gene, CDR1 is DFQATT and CDR2 is SNEGSKA (reference sequence). The CDR3 extends over 13 amino acids. V lost 5 bases to trimming and J lost 3 bases; unmatched junction nucleotides: 1. CDR3 sequence: CSARTSGGYEQYF. CDR3 bases: TGCAGTGCTCGGACTAGCGGGGGCTACGAGCAGTACTTC.

The J gene is TRBJ1-3, the V gene TRBV7-3, with a weak D call TRBD1 (6 bases). Trimming shortened V by 6 bases and J by 7 bases, and 13 bases separated the two germline ends. The CDR3 runs to 13 residues. Germline CDR1 is SGHTA and CDR2 is FQGTGA. The CDR3: CASRQDSDNTIYF. CDR3 coding DNA: TGTGCCAGCAGACAGGACAGCGATAACACCATATATTTT.

The CDR3 reads CASRSTSTVYGYTF. CDR3 nucleotide sequence: TGCGCCAGCAGGTCCACATCCACCGTCTATGGCTACACCTTC. J is TRBJ1-2 and V is TRBV4-1, with unresolved D. Trimming cost V 6 bases and J 4 bases, with 15 bases left between them. The CDR3 consists of 14 residues. The germline V gene encodes CDR1 MGHRA and CDR2 YSYEKL.

Many counts were recorded for this clonotype. The chain has TRBV19 and TRBJ1-2; the D gene is possibly TRBD1 (5 bases). Between the trimmed V and J ends, which lost 11 bases and 3 bases, there was a span of 10 bases. The CDR3 has 11 amino acids. The germline CDR1 and CDR2 sequences are LNHDA and SQIVND (reference sequence). In DNA form, the CDR3 reads TGTGCCTGTGGGGGAGACTATGGCTACACCTTC. Amino acid sequence: CACGGDYGYTF. Using reference TRBV19 and TRBJ1-2 for the parts outside the CDR3, the full variable domain is DGGITQSPKYLFRKEGQNVTLSCEQNLNHDAMYWYRQDPGQGLRLIYYSQIVNDFQKGDIAEGYSVSREKKESFPLTVTSAQKNPTAFYLCACGGDYGYTFGSGTRLTVV.

This clonotype appeared once. One end of the junction is discordant with germline, which a read error may explain. The CDR3 DNA reads as TGCGCCAGCAACCAAGATGGTACAGTTCCCTCCTACGAGCAGTACTTC. The encoded protein is CASNQDGTVPSYEQYF. V is TRBV11-2 and J is TRBJ2-7, with D uncertain. Germline values: CDR1 SGHAT, CDR2 FQNNGV. This CDR3 comprises 16 residues. The full variable domain, completed using reference TRBV11-2 and TRBJ2-7, is EAGVAQSPRYKIIEKRQSVAFWCNPISGHATLYWYQQILGQGPKLLIQFQNNGVVDDSQLPKDRFSAERLKGVDSTLKIQPAKLEDSAVYLCASNQDGTVPSYEQYFGPGTRLTVT.

The chain is built from TRBV25-1 and TRBJ1-6; TRBD1 is a possible D gene (5 bases). Trimming removed 5 bases at V and 6 bases at J, with 14 bases between. The CDR3 extends over 15 amino acids. Germline CDR1 reads MGHDK; CDR2 reads SYGVNS. CDR3 nucleotides: TGTGCCAGCAGTCCAGGGCAATCGAGTAATTCACCCCTCCACTTT. Amino acid sequence: CASSPGQSSNSPLHF.

The V call is TRBV7-6, the J call TRBJ1-4; perhaps TRBD1 as D (5 bases). CDR1 and CDR2 from the germline V gene are SGHVS and FNYEAQ. V dropped 4 bases and J dropped 8 bases, with 8 bases sitting between them. CDR3 length: 12 amino acids. For the CDR3, the DNA is TGTGCCAGCAGCTCCAACAGGGAAAAACTGTTTTTT. Its translation: CASSSNREKLFF.

This clonotype was counted only a few times. One end of the junction fails to match germline, which may point to a read error. The chain carries TRBV5-1 and TRBJ2-2; TRBD1 matches 8 bases. The CDR3 is 14 residues long. CDR1 SGHRS and CDR2 YFSETQ come from the germline V gene. The chain's CDR3 is CASSRTGNTGELSW. CDR3 DNA sequence: TGCGCCAGCAGCCGGACAGGGAACACCGGGGAGCTGTCTTGG.

This clonotype was counted only a few times. The chain couples TRBV20-1 to TRBJ2-3; 9 bases agree with TRBD2. Germline V CDR1 and CDR2: DFQATT, SNEGSKA (reference sequence). Germline trimming cut 3 bases from V and 3 bases from J; bases unmatched to any gene: 10. The CDR3 extends over 16 amino acids. The chain's CDR3 is CSASGVGLAYTDTQYF. The CDR3 coding sequence is TGCAGTGCTAGCGGCGTTGGACTAGCGTATACAGATACGCAGTATTTT.

This clonotype was counted a few times. One end of the junction does not line up with germline, which may come from a read error. The chain couples TRBV10-3 to TRBJ2-7; TRBD1 matches at 7 bases. The CDR3 is 16 amino acids. Germline V gives CDR1 ENHRY, CDR2 SYGVKD. The CDR3 DNA follows: TGTGCCAGCAGTCGCACGCTCGGGACAGTAACCTACGAGCAGTACTTC. Protein: CASSRTLGTVTYEQYF.

This clonotype was seen more than once but under ten times. CDR3 residues: CSASESEETQYF. In DNA, the CDR3 is TGCAGTGCTAGCGAGTCGGAAGAGACCCAGTACTTC. This rearrangement joins TRBV20-1 to TRBJ2-5, with no clear D. With 3 bases removed from V and 3 bases from J, the gap between germline ends came to 8 bases. This CDR3 is 12 amino acids long. From germline, CDR1 is DFQATT and CDR2 SNEGSKA (reference sequence).

This clonotype was counted ten times or more. This chain links TRBV6-5 with TRBJ2-7; D is perhaps TRBD1 (6 bases). Per germline, CDR1 MNHEY and CDR2 SVGAGI. This CDR3 is built from 14 residues. V was trimmed by 0 bases and J by 2 bases, leaving 8 bases between them. The CDR3 nucleotides are TGTGCCAGCAGTTACTCACAGGGACCCTACGAGCAGTACTTC. It translates to CASSYSQGPYEQYF.

The V call is TRBV9, the J call TRBJ1-1, with no clear D. V lost 4 bases and J lost 10, with 17 bases in between. Germline CDR1 is SGDLS and CDR2 is YYNGEE. This CDR3 region has 13 residues. The CDR3 reads CASSQEGGLGAFF. In DNA form, the CDR3 reads TGTGCCAGCAGCCAAGAGGGCGGATTGGGAGCTTTCTTT.

This clonotype showed up many times. This chain joins TRBV4-1 and TRBJ1-1; D is possibly TRBD1 (5 bases). This CDR3 region has 15 residues. V lost 1 base, J lost 6 bases, and 15 bases lay in between. The V gene's germline CDR1 is MGHRA and CDR2 YSYEKL. The CDR3 DNA reads as TGCGCCAGCAGCCAAGTCCCAGGGTGGAAGGCTGAAGCTTTCTTT. Translation gives CASSQVPGWKAEAFF.

This clonotype was seen ten or more times. The chain recombines TRBV14 with TRBJ2-7, with TRBD1 identical over 9 bases. The CDR3 runs to 16 residues. Germline V CDR1 and CDR2: SGHDN, FVKESK. V lost 5 bases to trimming and J lost 3 bases; unmatched junction nucleotides: 11. Here the CDR3 DNA reads TGTGCCAGCAGCACACGTTGGGGACAGGGTAACTACGAGCAGTACTTC. Translating gives CASSTRWGQGNYEQYF.

The sample holds one count of this clonotype. The junction differs from germline at one of its ends, possibly a read error. The V gene is TRBV19, the J gene TRBJ2-5; D uncertain. CDR1 is LNHDA, CDR2 SQIVND, per germline (reference sequence). This CDR3 spans 15 amino acids. The chain's CDR3 is CATSDPTHPQGTQYF. CDR3 DNA: TGTGCCACCAGTGACCCGACCCATCCCCAAGGGACCCAGTACTTC. Supplemented by reference TRBV19 and TRBJ2-5, the full variable domain reads DGGITQSPKYLFRKEGQNVTLSCEQNLNHDAMYWYRQDPGQGLRLIYYSQIVNDFQKGDIAEGYSVSREKKESFPLTVTSAQKNPTAFYLCATSDPTHPQGTQYFGPGTRLLVL.

This clonotype has just a few counts. The chain combines TRBV27 with TRBJ1-1; a possible D gene is TRBD1 (5 bases). Germline V gene sequence: CDR1 MNHEY, CDR2 SMNVEV (reference sequence). Trimming pared 5 bases from V and 7 bases from J, leaving 26 bases between. This CDR3 has 17 amino acids. The CDR3 DNA is TGTGCCAGCAGTACCTCCAGGTGGGGCTCCCGAACAGGTGAAGCTTTCTTT. It specifies CASSTSRWGSRTGEAFF.

This chain links TRBV7-6 with TRBJ1-4; a weak D match, TRBD1 (6 bases). Deletions cut 4 bases from V and 8 bases from J, with 17 bases between. CDR1 is SGHVS, CDR2 FNYEAQ, per germline. CDR3 length: 15 amino acids. This CDR3 reads CASSSNRVDFEKLFF. The CDR3 bases are TGTGCCAGCAGCTCCAACAGGGTCGACTTCGAAAAACTGTTTTTT.

The chain carries TRBV10-3 and TRBJ2-5; TRBD1 agrees at 8 bases. CDR3 length: 14 amino acids. V lost 4 bases to trimming and J lost 4 bases; unmatched junction nucleotides: 5. Germline lookup yields CDR1 ENHRY and CDR2 SYGVKD. The CDR3 nucleotides read TGTGCCATCAGTGGACAGGGGACAGGAGAGACCCAGTACTTC. This translates into CAISGQGTGETQYF.

There are a few counts of this clonotype. This sequence joins TRBV20-1 and TRBJ1-2, with TRBD1 as a possible D gene (5 bases). The CDR3 length is 11 residues. V lost 2 bases, J lost 6 bases, and 7 bases lay in between. CDR1 is DFQATT and CDR2 is SNEGSKA in the germline V gene (reference sequence). The CDR3 here is CSARKGDGYTF. In nucleotides, the CDR3 is TGCAGTGCTAGAAAAGGGGATGGCTACACCTTC.

This clonotype has just one count. This may stem from a read error, because a much larger clone lies one nucleotide away. The chain links TRBV19 to TRBJ1-2, with D perhaps TRBD1 (5 bases). The CDR3 is made up of 13 amino acids. Germline assignment: CDR1 LNHDA and CDR2 SQIVND (reference sequence). For the CDR3, the DNA is TGTGCCAGTAAAGAGGCAGGGAGCTATGGCCACACCTTC. Translation: CASKEAGSYGHTF.